This T cell receptor (beta chain) originates from a study of T cell repertoires in cytomegalovirus infection. In the study overall: It was the public TCR beta signatures that indicated both CMV infection and matching HLA type.

TCRdb ran MiXCR on the reads and lists one entry per CDR3 protein. The sample carries fewer than 200,000 distinct CDR3 sequences, 9.5% recorded once. This clonotype has at least ten counts. The CDR3 contains 14 residues. Trimming removed 1 base at V and 7 bases at J, with 14 bases between. The V gene's germline CDR1 is SGHVS and CDR2 FQNEAQ. The TCR originated in a human donor in good health (CMV status not recorded). Some clones in this sample may be carry-over from other donors' samples. The J gene is TRBJ2-7, the V gene TRBV7-8; D not certain. What was sequenced was PBMCs. DNA for the CDR3: TGTGCCAGCAGCTTAGTTGACATTGTAGGAGAGCAGTACTTC. Amino acid sequence: CASSLVDIVGEQYF. Together with reference TRBV7-8 and TRBJ2-7, the CDR3 gives the full variable domain: GAGVSQSPRYKVAKRGQDVALRCDPISGHVSLFWYQQALGQGPEFLTYFQNEAQLDKSGLPSDRFFAERPEGSVSTLKIQRTQQEDSAVYLCASSLVDIVGEQYFGPGTRLTVT.